This TCR beta chain appears in the sequencing data of a study of T cells in Graves' hyperthyroidism and ophthalmopathy. On this clonotype: This CDR3 fails to terminate in the conserved phenylalanine or tryptophan, so it likely reflects a read error. The limits of the CDR3 on the DNA are not certain, so only TCRdb's listed CDR3 is given.

Amplified TCR beta CDR3 regions came from RNA transcripts. The HTBI primer set served for first-round RT-PCR of the TCR CDR3. TCRdb reprocessed the multiplex PCR reads via MiXCR and lists one record per CDR3 protein. The sample shows fewer than 25,000 distinct CDR3 sequences, under 55% of them seen only once. CDR1 is MNHNS and CDR2 is SASEGT in the germline V gene. Ends included, the CDR3 has 8 residues. The specimen sequenced was blood. The TCR originated in a woman between 35 and 50 years old with Graves' hyperthyroidism that later progressed to Graves' ophthalmopathy. The gene calls are TRBV6-1 and TRBJ1-1; the table gives TRBD1 as D, unverified against the DNA. CDR3 sequence reads: CASSGGGS.